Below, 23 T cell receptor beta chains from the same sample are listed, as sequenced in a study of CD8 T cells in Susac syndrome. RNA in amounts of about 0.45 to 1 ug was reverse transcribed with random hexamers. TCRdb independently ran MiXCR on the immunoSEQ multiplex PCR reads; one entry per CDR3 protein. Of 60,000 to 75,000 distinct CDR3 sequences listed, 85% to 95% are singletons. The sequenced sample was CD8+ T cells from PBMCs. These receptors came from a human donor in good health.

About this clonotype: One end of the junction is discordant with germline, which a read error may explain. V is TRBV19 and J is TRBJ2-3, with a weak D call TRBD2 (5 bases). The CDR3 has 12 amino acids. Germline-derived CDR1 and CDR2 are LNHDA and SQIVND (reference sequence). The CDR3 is CASSIGEDTQYF. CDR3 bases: TGTGCCAGCAGTATCGGGGAAGATACGCAGTATTTT.

The CDR3 region has the DNA TGTGCCAGCAGCTCCCCCAGAGTTGGGAACACTGAAGCTTTCTTT. This translates into CASSSPRVGNTEAFF. The V call is TRBV7-6, the J call TRBJ1-1; D is uncertain. The CDR3 contains 15 residues. The ends were cut back, 4 bases at V and 1 base at J, with 13 bases in the middle. Germline values: CDR1 SGHVS, CDR2 FNYEAQ.

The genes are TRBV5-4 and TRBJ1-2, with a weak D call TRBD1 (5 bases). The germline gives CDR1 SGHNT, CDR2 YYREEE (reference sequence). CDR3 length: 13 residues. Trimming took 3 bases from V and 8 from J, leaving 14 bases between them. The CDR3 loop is CASSWGSALGYTF. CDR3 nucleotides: TGTGCCAGCAGCTGGGGGTCGGCGTTGGGCTACACCTTC.

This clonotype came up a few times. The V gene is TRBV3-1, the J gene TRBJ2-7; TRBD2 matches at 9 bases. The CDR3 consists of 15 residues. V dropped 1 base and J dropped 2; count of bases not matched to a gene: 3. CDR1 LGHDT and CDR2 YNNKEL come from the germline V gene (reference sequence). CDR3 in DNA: TGTGCCAGCAGCCAAGGCGGGGGGGCGGCCTACGAGCAGTACGTC. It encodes CASSQGGGAAYEQYV.

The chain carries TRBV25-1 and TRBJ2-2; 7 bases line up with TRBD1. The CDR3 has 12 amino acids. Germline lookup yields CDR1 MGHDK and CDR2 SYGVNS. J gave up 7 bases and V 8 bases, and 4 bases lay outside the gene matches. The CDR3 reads CASDRAGGELFF. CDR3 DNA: TGTGCCAGCGACAGGGCCGGCGGGGAGCTGTTTTTT. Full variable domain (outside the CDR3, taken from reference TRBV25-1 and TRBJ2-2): EADIYQTPRYLVIGTGKKITLECSQTMGHDKMYWYQQDPGMELHLIHYSYGVNSTEKGDLSSESTVSRIRTEHFPLTLESARPSHTSQYLCASDRAGGELFFGEGSRLTVL.

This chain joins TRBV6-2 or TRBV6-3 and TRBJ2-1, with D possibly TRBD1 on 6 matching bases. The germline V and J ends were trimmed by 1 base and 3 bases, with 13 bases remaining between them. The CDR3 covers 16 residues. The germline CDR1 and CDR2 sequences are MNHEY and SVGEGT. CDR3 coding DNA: TGTGCCAGCAGTTACTTGTTGGGACATCGCTACAATGAGCAGTTCTTC. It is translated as CASSYLLGHRYNEQFF.

CDR3 nucleotides: TGTGCCAGCAGCTTAGCGCTAGGACCCAACCAAGAGACCCAGTACTTC. This codes for CASSLALGPNQETQYF. The genes are TRBV7-8 and TRBJ2-5, with D uncertain. Trimming stripped 0 bases from V and 0 bases from J, with 11 bases between. This CDR3 contains 16 residues. Germline V lookup: CDR1 SGHVS, CDR2 FQNEAQ.

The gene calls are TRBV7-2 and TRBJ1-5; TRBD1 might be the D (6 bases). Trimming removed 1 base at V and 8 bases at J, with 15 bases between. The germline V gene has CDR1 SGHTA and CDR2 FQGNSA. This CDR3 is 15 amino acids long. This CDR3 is CASSLGWGAQEPQHF. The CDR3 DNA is TGTGCCAGCAGCTTAGGGTGGGGGGCACAAGAGCCCCAGCATTTT.

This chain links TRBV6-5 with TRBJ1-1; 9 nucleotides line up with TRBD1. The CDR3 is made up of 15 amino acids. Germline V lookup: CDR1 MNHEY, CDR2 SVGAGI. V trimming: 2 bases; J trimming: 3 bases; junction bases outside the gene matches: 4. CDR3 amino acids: CASSYGGTGYTEAFF. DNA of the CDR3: TGTGCCAGCAGTTACGGGGGGACAGGGTACACTGAAGCTTTCTTT.

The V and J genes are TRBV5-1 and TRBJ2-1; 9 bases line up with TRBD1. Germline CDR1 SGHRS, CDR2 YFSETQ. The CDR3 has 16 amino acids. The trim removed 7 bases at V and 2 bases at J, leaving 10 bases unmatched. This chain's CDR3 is CASASGTGWAYNEQFF. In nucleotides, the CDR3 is TGCGCCAGCGCTTCCGGGACAGGGTGGGCCTACAATGAGCAGTTCTTC.

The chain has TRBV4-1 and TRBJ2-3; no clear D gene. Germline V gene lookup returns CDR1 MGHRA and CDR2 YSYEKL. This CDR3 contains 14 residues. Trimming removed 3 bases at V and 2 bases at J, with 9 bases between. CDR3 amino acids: CASSQLILTDTQYF. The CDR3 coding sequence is TGCGCCAGCAGCCAGCTTATCCTCACAGATACGCAGTATTTT.

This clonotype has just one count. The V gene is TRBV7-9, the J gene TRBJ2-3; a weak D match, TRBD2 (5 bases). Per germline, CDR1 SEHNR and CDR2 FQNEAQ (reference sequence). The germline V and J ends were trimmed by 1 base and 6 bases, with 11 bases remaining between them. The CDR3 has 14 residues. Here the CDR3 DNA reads TGTGCCAGCAGCTTAGGGACTGTCTCCGATACGCAGTATTTT. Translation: CASSLGTVSDTQYF.

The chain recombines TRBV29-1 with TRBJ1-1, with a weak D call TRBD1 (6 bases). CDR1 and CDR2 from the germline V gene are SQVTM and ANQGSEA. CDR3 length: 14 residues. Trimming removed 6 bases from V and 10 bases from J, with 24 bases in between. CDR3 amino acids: CSVAGGRDIFRAFF. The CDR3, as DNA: TGCAGCGTCGCGGGGGGCAGGGACATTTTTAGAGCTTTCTTT.

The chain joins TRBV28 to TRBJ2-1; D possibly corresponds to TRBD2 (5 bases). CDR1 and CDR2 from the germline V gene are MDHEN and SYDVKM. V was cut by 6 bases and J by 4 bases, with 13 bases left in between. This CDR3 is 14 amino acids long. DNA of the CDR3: TGTGCCAGCAGGGAGGCAGGCAGGTACAATGAGCAGTTCTTC. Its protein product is CASREAGRYNEQFF.

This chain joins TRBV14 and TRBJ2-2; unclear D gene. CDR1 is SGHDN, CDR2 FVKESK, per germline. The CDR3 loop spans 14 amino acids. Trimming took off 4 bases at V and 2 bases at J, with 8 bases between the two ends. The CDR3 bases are TGTGCCAGCAGCCGTTGGGGAAACACCGGGGAGCTGTTTTTT. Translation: CASSRWGNTGELFF.

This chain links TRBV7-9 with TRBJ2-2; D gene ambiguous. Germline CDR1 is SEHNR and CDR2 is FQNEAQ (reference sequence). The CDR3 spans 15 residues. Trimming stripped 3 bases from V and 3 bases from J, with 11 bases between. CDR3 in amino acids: CASSFAGIYTGELFF. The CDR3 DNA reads TGTGCCAGCAGCTTCGCCGGAATATACACCGGGGAGCTGTTTTTT.

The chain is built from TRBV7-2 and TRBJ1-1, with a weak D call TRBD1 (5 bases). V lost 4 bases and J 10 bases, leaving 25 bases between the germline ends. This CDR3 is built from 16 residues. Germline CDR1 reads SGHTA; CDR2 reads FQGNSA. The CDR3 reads CASSSREVGHPPRAFF. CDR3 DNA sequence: TGTGCCAGCAGCTCCCGGGAGGTCGGACACCCCCCGAGAGCTTTCTTT.

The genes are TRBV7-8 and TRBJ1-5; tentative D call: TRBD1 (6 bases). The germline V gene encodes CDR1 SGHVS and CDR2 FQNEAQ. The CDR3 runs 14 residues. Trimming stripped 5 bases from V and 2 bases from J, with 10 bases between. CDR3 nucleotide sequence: TGTGCCAGCAGCCCAGGGGAGGGCAATCAGCCCCAGCATTTT. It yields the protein CASSPGEGNQPQHF.

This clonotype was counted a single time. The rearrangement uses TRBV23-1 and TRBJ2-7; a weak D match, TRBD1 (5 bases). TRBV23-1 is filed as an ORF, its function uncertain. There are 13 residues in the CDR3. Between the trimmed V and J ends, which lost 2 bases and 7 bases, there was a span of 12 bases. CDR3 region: CASSQSRVREQYF. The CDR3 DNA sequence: TGCGCCAGCAGTCAAAGCAGGGTCCGGGAGCAGTACTTC.

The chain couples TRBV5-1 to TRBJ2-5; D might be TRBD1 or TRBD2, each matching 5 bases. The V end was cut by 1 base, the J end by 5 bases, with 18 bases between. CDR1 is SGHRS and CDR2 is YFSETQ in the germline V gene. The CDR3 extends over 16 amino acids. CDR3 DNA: TGCGCCAGCAGCTTGTTCACAGGACCGACGGGGGAGACCCAGTACTTC. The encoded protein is CASSLFTGPTGETQYF.

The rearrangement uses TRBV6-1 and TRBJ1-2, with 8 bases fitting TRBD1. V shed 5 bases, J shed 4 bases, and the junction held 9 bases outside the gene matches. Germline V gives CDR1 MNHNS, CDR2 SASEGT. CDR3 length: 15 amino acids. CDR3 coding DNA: TGTGCCAGCAGTAAGACAGGACAGGGAAGCTATGGCTACACCTTC. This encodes CASSKTGQGSYGYTF.

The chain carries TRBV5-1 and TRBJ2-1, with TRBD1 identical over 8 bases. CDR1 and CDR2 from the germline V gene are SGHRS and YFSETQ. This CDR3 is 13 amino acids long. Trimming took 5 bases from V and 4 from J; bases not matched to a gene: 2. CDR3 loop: CASSTGGYNEQFF. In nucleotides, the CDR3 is TGCGCCAGCAGTACAGGGGGATACAATGAGCAGTTCTTC.

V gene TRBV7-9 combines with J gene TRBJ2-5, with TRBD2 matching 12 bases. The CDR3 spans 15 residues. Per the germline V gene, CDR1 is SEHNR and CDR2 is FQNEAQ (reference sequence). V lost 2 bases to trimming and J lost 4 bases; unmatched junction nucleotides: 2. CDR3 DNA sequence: TGTGCCAGCAGCTTATCGACTAGCGGGGGAGAGACCCAGTACTTC. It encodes CASSLSTSGGETQYF.